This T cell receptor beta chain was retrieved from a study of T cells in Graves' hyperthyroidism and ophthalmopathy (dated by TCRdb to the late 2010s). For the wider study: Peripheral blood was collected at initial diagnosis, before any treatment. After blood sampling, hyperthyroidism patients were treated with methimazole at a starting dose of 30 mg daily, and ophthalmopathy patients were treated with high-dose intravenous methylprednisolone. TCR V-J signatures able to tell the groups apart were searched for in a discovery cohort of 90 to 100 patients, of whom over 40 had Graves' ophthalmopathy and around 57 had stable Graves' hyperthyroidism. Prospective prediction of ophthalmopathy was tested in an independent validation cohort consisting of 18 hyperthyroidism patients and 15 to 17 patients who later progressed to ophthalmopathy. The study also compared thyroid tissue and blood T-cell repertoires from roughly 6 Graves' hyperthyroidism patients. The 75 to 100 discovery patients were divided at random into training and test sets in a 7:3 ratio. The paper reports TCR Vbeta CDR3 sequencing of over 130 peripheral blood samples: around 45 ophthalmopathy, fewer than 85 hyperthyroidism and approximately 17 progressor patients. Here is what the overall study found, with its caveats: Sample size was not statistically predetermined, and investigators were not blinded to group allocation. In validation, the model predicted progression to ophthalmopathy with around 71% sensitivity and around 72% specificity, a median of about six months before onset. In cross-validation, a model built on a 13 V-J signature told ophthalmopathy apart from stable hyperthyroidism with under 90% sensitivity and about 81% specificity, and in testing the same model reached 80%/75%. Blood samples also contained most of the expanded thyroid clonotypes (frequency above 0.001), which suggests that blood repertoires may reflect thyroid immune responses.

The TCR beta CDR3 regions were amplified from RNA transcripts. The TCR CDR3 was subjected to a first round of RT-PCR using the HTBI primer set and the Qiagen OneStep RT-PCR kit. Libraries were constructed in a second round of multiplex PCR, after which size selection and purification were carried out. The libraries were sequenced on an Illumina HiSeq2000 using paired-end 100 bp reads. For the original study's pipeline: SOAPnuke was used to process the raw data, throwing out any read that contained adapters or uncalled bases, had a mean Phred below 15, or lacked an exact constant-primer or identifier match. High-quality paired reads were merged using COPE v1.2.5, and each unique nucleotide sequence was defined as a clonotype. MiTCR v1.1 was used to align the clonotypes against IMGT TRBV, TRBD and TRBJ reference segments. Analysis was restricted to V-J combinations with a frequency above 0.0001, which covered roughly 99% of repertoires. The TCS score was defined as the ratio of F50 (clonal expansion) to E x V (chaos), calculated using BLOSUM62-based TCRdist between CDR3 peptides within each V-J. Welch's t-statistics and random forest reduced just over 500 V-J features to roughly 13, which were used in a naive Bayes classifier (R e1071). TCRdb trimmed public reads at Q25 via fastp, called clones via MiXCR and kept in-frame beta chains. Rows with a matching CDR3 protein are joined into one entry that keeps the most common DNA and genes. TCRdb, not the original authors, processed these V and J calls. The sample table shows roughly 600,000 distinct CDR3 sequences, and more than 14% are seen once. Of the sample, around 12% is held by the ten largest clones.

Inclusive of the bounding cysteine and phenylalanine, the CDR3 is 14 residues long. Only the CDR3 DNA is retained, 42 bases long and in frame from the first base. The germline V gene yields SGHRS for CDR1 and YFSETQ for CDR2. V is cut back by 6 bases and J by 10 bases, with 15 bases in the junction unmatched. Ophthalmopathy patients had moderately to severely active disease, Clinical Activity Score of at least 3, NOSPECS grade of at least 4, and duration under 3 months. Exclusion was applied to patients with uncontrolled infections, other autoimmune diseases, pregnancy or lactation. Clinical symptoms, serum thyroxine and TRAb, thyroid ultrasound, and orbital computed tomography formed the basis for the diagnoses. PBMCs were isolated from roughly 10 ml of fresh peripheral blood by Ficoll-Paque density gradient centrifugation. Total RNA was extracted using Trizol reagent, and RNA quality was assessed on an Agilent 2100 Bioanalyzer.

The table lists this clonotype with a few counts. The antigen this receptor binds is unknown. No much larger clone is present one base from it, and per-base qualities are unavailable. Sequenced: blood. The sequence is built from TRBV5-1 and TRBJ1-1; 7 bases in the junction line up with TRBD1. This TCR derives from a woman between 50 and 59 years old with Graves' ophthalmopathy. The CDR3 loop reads CASTPGQLSSGAFF. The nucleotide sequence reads TGCGCCAGCACCCCGGGACAGCTATCCAGTGGAGCTTTCTTT.